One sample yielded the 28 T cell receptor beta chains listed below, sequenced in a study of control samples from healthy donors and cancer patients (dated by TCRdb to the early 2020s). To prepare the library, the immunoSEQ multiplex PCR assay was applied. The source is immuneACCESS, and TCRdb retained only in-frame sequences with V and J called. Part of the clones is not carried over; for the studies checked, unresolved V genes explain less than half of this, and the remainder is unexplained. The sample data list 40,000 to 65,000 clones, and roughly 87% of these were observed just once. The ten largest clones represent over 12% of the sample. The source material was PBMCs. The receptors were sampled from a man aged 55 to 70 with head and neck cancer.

The CDR3 spells CASSQLSGGSSYNEQFF. In nucleotides, the CDR3 is TGCGCCAGCAGCCAACTTAGCGGGGGCAGCTCCTACAATGAGCAGTTCTTC. V usage is TRBV4-3 and J usage is TRBJ2-1; the match to TRBD2 covers 9 bases. J was trimmed by 0 bases and V by 2 bases; bases with no gene match: 5. CDR1 is LGHNA, CDR2 YSLEER, per germline. The CDR3 contains 17 residues.

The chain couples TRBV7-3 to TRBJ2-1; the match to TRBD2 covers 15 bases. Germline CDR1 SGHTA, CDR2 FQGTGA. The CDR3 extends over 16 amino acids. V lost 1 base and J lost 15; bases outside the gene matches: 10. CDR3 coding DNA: TGTGCCAGCAGCTTAAATCGGCTGGGACTAGCGGGAGGTCTGTTCTTC. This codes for CASSLNRLGLAGGLFF.

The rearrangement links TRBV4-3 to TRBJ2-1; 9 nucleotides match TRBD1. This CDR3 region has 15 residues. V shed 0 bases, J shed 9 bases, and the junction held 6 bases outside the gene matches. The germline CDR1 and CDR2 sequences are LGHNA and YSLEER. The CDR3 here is CASSQDWDREFEQFF. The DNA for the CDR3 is TGCGCCAGCAGCCAAGATTGGGACAGGGAATTTGAGCAGTTCTTC.

This chain's CDR3 is CASSTIQGNYEQYF. The CDR3 DNA is TGTGCCAGTAGTACGATACAGGGGAACTACGAGCAGTACTTC. The V and J genes are TRBV19 and TRBJ2-7; 7 bases are a match to TRBD1. The germline gives CDR1 LNHDA, CDR2 SQIVND (reference sequence). This CDR3 has 14 amino acids. V gave up 4 bases and J gave up 3 bases; unmatched junction bases: 6.

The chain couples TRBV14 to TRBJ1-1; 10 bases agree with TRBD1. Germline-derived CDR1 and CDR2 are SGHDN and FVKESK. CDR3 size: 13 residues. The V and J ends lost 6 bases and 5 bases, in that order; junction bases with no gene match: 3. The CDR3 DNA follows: TGTGCCAGCAGGCGACAGGGGGCGACTGAAGCTTTCTTT. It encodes CASRRQGATEAFF.

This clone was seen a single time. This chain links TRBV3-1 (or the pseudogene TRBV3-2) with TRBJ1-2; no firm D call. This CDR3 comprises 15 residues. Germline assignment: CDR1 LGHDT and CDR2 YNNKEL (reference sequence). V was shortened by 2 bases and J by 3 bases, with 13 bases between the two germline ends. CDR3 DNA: TGTGCCAGCAGCCAAACCGCCACAGACTACTATGGCTACACCTTC. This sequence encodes CASSQTATDYYGYTF.

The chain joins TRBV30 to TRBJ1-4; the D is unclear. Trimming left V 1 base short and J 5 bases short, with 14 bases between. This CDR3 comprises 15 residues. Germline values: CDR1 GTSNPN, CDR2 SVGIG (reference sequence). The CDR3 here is CAWSGFPEANEKLFF. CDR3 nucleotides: TGTGCCTGGAGTGGTTTCCCAGAGGCAAATGAAAAACTGTTTTTT.

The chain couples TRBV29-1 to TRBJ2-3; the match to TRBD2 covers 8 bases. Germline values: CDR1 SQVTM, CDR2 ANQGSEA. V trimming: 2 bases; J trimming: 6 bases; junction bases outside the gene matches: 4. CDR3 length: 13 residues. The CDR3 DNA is TGCAGCGTTGAAACAAGCGGGGGTGATACGCAGTATTTT. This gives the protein CSVETSGGDTQYF.

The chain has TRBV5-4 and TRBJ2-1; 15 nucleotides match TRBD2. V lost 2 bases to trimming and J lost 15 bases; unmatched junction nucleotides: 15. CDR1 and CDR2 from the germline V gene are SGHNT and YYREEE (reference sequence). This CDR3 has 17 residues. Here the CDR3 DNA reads TGTGCCAGCAGCTTCAATAACCCGGGACTAGCGGGGGGATATCTGTTCTTC. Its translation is CASSFNNPGLAGGYLFF.

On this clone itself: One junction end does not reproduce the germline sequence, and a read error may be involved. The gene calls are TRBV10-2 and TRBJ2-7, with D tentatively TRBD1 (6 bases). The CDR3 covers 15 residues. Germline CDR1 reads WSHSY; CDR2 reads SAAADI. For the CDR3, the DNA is TGCGCCAGCAGTGACGTGGGGGCACAGTCCTACGGGCAGTACTTC. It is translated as CASSDVGAQSYGQYF.

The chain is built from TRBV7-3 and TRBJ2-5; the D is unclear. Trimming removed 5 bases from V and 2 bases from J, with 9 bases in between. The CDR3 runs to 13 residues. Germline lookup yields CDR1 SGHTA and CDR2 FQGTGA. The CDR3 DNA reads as TGTGCCAGCAGCGAACAGATACAAGAGACCCAGTACTTC. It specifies CASSEQIQETQYF.

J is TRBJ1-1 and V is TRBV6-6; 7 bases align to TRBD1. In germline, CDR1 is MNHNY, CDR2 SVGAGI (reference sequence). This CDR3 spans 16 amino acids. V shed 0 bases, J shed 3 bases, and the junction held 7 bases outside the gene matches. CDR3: CASSYSTSGQHTEAFF. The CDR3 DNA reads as TGTGCCAGCAGTTACTCGACTTCGGGACAGCACACTGAAGCTTTCTTT.

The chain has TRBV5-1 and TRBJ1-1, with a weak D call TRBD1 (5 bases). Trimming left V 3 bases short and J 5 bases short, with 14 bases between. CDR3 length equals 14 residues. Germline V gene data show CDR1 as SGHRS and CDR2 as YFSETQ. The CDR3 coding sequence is TGCGCCAGCAGCTATGGGGACCCGAAGACTGAAGCTTTCTTT. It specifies CASSYGDPKTEAFF.

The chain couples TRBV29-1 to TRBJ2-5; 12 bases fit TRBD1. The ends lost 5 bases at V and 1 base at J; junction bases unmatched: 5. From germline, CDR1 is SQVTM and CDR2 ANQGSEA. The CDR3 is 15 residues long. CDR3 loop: CSVWGQGALQETQYF. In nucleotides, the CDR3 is TGCAGCGTTTGGGGACAGGGGGCCCTCCAAGAGACCCAGTACTTC.

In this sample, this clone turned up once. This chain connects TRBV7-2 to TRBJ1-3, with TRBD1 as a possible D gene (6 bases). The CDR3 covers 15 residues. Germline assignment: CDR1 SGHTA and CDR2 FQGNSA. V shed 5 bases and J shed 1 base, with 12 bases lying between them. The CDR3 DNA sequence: TGTGCCAGCAGCCCCCGAAGGGGGTCTGGAAACACCATATATTTT. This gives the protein CASSPRRGSGNTIYF. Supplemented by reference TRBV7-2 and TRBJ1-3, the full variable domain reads GAGVSQSPSNKVTEKGKDVELRCDPISGHTALYWYRQSLGQGLEFLIYFQGNSAPDKSGLPSDRFSAERTGGSVSTLTIQRTQQEDSAVYLCASSPRRGSGNTIYFGEGSWLTVV.

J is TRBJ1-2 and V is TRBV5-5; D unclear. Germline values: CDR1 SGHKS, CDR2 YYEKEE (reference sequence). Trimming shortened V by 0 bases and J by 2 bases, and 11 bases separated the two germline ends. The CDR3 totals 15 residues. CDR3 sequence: CASSLAGSSNYGYTF. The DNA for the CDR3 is TGTGCCAGCAGCTTGGCCGGGAGCTCGAACTATGGCTACACCTTC.

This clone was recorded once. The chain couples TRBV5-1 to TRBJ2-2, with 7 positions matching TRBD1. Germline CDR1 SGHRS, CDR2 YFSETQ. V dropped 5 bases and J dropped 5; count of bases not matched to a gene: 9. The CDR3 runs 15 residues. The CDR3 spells CASSYDRAGTGELFF. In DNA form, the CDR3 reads TGCGCCAGCAGTTATGACAGGGCTGGGACCGGGGAGCTGTTTTTT.

CDR3 amino acids: CASSLTIRAREDYEQYF. The CDR3 region has the DNA TGCGCCAGCAGCCTCACTATAAGAGCTCGGGAGGACTACGAGCAGTACTTC. This rearrangement joins TRBV5-1 to TRBJ2-7; 7 bases align to TRBD2. CDR1 SGHRS and CDR2 YFSETQ come from the germline V gene. CDR3 size: 17 residues. Trimming cost V 4 bases and J 3 bases; bases outside gene matches: 16.

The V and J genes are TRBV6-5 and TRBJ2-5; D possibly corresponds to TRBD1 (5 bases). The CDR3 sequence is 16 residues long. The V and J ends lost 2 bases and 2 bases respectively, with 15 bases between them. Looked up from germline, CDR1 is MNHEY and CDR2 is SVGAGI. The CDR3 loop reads CASSYSKGHLQETQYF. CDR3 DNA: TGTGCCAGCAGTTACAGTAAAGGACACCTTCAAGAGACCCAGTACTTC.

The CDR3 sequence is CASSPRGYLGANYGYTF. CDR3 sequence (DNA): TGTGCCAGCTCACCACGCGGCTACCTAGGAGCTAACTATGGCTACACCTTC. J is TRBJ1-2 and V is TRBV18; D call uncertain. There are 17 residues in the CDR3. With 1 base removed from V and 0 bases from J, the gap between germline ends came to 15 bases. The germline CDR1 and CDR2 sequences are KGHSH and LQKENI.

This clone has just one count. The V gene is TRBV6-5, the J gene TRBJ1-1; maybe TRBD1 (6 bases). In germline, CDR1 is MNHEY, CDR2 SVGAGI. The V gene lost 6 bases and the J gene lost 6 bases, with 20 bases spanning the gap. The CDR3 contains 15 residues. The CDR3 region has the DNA TGTGCCAGCAGCGGCCGAAGGGGGGTTTGGTCTGAAGCTTTCTTT. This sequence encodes CASSGRRGVWSEAFF.

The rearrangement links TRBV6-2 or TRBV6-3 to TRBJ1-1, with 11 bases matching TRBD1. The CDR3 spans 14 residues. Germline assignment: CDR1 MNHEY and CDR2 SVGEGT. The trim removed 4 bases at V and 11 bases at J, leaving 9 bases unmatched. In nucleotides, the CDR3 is TGTGCCAGCAGTTCCCCGGGACAGGGGGGACGGGCTTTCTTT. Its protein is CASSSPGQGGRAFF.

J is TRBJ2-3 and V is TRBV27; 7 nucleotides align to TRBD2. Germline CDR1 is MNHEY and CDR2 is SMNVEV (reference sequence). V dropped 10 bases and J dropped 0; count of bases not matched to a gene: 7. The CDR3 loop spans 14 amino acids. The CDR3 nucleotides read TGTGCCAACTCTGGCGGGAGTAGCACAGATACGCAGTATTTT. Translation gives CANSGGSSTDTQYF.

The CDR3 protein is CASRPTGLGQPQHF. In DNA form, the CDR3 reads TGTGCCAGCAGACCTACAGGGTTGGGTCAGCCCCAGCATTTT. The rearrangement uses TRBV28 and TRBJ1-5; possibly TRBD1 for D (6 bases). The CDR3 contains 14 residues. The V and J ends lost 6 bases and 6 bases respectively, with 15 bases between them. Germline V CDR1 and CDR2: MDHEN, SYDVKM.

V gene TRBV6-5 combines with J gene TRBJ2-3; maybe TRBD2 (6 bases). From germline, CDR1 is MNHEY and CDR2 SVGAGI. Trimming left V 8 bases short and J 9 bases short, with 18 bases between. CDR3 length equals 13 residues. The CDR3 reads CASGSRGGSTQYF. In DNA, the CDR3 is TGTGCCAGCGGAAGCCGTGGGGGGTCGACGCAGTATTTT.

The CDR3 coding sequence is TGTGCCAGCAGCTTGGAGGCCAACGTCCTGACTTTC. Translation: CASSLEANVLTF. This chain joins TRBV5-4 and TRBJ2-6; D gene uncertain. CDR1 is SGHNT and CDR2 is YYREEE in the germline V gene (reference sequence). This CDR3 has 12 amino acids. Trimming shortened V by 0 bases and J by 6 bases, and 1 base separated the two germline ends. Variable domain in full (rest from reference TRBV5-4 and TRBJ2-6): ETGVTQSPTHLIKTRGQQVTLRCSSQSGHNTVSWYQQALGQGPQFIFQYYREEENGRGNFPPRFSGLQFPNYSSELNVNALELDDSALYLCASSLEANVLTFGAGSRLTVL.

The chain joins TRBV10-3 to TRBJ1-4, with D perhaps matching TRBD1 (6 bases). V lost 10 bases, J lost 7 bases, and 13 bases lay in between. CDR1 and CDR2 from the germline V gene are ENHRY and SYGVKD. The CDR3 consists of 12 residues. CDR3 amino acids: CATAGDGEKLFF. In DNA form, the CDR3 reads TGTGCCACTGCAGGGGATGGTGAAAAACTGTTTTTT.

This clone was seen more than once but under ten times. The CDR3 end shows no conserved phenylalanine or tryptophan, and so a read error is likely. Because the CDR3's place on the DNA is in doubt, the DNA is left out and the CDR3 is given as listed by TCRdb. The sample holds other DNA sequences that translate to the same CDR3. CDR3 residues: CASSFSGQ. The chain couples TRBV28 to TRBJ2-3. The CDR3 sequence runs 8 residues, both termini included. Germline CDR1 MDHEN, CDR2 SYDVKM.